The 20 T cell receptor beta chains below come from one sample, sequenced in a study of PD-L1 blockade in urothelial cancer. Clones were read by immunoSEQ multiplex PCR, and TCRdb kept only the in-frame ones, dropping some. The data contain some 54,000 clones, around 82% of them singletons. This specimen was PBMCs, taken around atezolizumab (anti-PD-L1) treatment. These receptor sequences come from a man in his forties with urothelial cancer.

The chain couples TRBV27 to TRBJ2-6; D gene unclear. This CDR3 contains 17 residues. CDR1 is MNHEY, CDR2 SMNVEV, per germline (reference sequence). Trimming left V 9 bases short and J 2 bases short, with 20 bases between. As DNA, the CDR3 is TGTGCCAGTTCTCCTCCCCCGGGTCGACCTGGGGCCAACGTCCTGACTTTC. Translation gives CASSPPPGRPGANVLTF.

The rearrangement joins TRBV5-1 to TRBJ2-5, with 14 bases identical to TRBD2. CDR1 is SGHRS and CDR2 is YFSETQ in the germline V gene. The CDR3 has 16 amino acids. V was pared by 7 bases and J by 3 bases, with 8 bases of the junction left unmatched. The CDR3 nucleotides are TGCGCCAGCGTACCGGGGACTAGCGGGAGTAAAGAGACCCAGTACTTC. Translation: CASVPGTSGSKETQYF.

CDR3 protein: CASGSGTGYNEQFF. As DNA, the CDR3 is TGTGCCAGCGGGTCCGGGACAGGGTACAATGAGCAGTTCTTC. V gene TRBV7-6 combines with J gene TRBJ2-1; 9 nucleotides match TRBD1. The CDR3 contains 14 residues. J lost 4 bases, V lost 8 bases, and 6 bases had no gene match. The germline V gene has CDR1 SGHVS and CDR2 FNYEAQ.

This rearrangement joins TRBV5-1 to TRBJ1-3, with a tentative D call TRBD1 (6 bases). Germline V lookup: CDR1 SGHRS, CDR2 YFSETQ. Between the trimmed V and J ends, which lost 5 bases and 7 bases, there was a span of 22 bases. This CDR3 region has 16 residues. CDR3 region: CASSLGQTLTANTIYF. DNA of the CDR3: TGCGCCAGCAGTCTCGGACAGACTCTTACGGCGAACACCATATATTTT.

The CDR3 reads CASQVLPYEQYF. CDR3 nucleotides: TGTGCCAGCCAGGTTCTCCCCTACGAGCAGTACTTC. V usage is TRBV2 and J usage is TRBJ2-7, with D uncertain. Germline-derived CDR1 and CDR2 are SNHLY and FYNNEI. This CDR3 is built from 12 residues. The V end was cut by 8 bases, the J end by 2 bases, with 10 bases between.

The chain links TRBV27 to TRBJ1-2, with D possibly being TRBD1 (6 bases). V gave up 5 bases and J gave up 6 bases, with 13 bases separating them. The CDR3 has 13 amino acids. Germline assignment: CDR1 MNHEY and CDR2 SMNVEV (reference sequence). CDR3 protein: CASSLTGLNGYTF. CDR3 DNA: TGTGCCAGCAGTCTAACAGGGCTTAATGGCTACACCTTC.

The chain links TRBV27 to TRBJ2-1; 10 nucleotides line up with TRBD2. The CDR3 runs 17 residues. Trimming took 1 base from V and 2 from J; bases not matched to a gene: 5. Per the germline V gene, CDR1 is MNHEY and CDR2 is SMNVEV (reference sequence). For the CDR3, the DNA is TGTGCCAGCAGTTTATATGGTACTAGCGGGACCTACAATGAGCAGTTCTTC. Residues: CASSLYGTSGTYNEQFF.

The genes are TRBV30 and TRBJ2-5; D unclear. Trimming removed 0 bases at V and 5 bases at J, with 4 bases between. CDR1 is GTSNPN and CDR2 is SVGIG in the germline V gene (reference sequence). This CDR3 region has 11 residues. CDR3 sequence (DNA): TGTGCCTGGAGTGTCAGGGAGACCCAGTACTTC. Its protein is CAWSVRETQYF. Supplemented by reference TRBV30 and TRBJ2-5, the full variable domain reads SQTIHQWPATLVQPVGSPLSLECTVEGTSNPNLYWYRQAAGRGLQLLFYSVGIGQISSEVPQNLSASRPQDRQFILSSKKLLLSDSGFYLCAWSVRETQYFGPGTRLLVL.

J is TRBJ1-4 and V is TRBV6-6; tentative D call: TRBD1 (5 bases). V lost 6 bases and J lost 0, with 8 bases in between. The CDR3 is 14 amino acids. Germline V gene data show CDR1 as MNHNY and CDR2 as SVGAGI (reference sequence). This CDR3 reads CASRDSPTNEKLFF. The CDR3 region has the DNA TGTGCCAGCAGAGACAGCCCAACTAATGAAAAACTGTTTTTT.

This clone was observed a handful of times. This chain links TRBV27 with TRBJ2-7, with unresolved D. V dropped 7 bases and J dropped 3 bases, with 10 bases sitting between them. CDR3 size: 12 residues. From germline, CDR1 is MNHEY and CDR2 SMNVEV (reference sequence). In nucleotides, the CDR3 is TGTGCCAGCATTGGCCGAAACTACGAGCAGTACTTC. It yields the protein CASIGRNYEQYF.

The chain's CDR3 is CASSPLYSNQPQHF. The CDR3 coding sequence is TGTGCCAGCAGTCCTTTATATAGCAATCAGCCCCAGCATTTT. The chain couples TRBV28 to TRBJ1-5, with unresolved D. The V gene's germline CDR1 is MDHEN and CDR2 SYDVKM. This CDR3 comprises 14 residues. Trimming stripped 5 bases from V and 0 bases from J, with 8 bases between.

The gene calls are TRBV5-1 and TRBJ1-5; 7 positions agree with TRBD1. The CDR3 is 15 residues long. With V trimmed by 0 bases and J by 3 bases, 3 bases remained unmatched. Germline values: CDR1 SGHRS, CDR2 YFSETQ. The CDR3 DNA reads as TGCGCCAGCAGCTTGGAGGGACAGACCAATCAGCCCCAGCATTTT. It specifies CASSLEGQTNQPQHF.

This sequence joins TRBV10-3 and TRBJ2-7; 8 positions match TRBD2. Trimming removed 2 bases from V and 12 bases from J; junction bases left unmatched: 6. The CDR3 contains 12 residues. Germline values: CDR1 ENHRY, CDR2 SYGVKD. Written as DNA, the CDR3 is TGTGCCATCAGTGAGGCAGCGGGGGCGTGGTACTTC. This codes for CAISEAAGAWYF.

This clone came up a few times. Written as DNA, the CDR3 is TGTGCCAGTATCCCCAGGACAGGGGACTATGGCTACACCTTC. This codes for CASIPRTGDYGYTF. The rearrangement joins TRBV19 to TRBJ1-2; 9 bases fit TRBD1. Germline CDR1 and CDR2: LNHDA and SQIVND (reference sequence). This CDR3 comprises 14 residues. V shed 7 bases, J shed 3 bases, and the junction held 6 bases outside the gene matches.

This clone has ten or more counts. V usage is TRBV28 and J usage is TRBJ2-3; D possibly corresponds to TRBD2 (6 bases). The CDR3 runs 13 residues. V was clipped by 6 bases and J by 3 bases, with 10 bases between them. CDR1 MDHEN and CDR2 SYDVKM come from the germline V gene. CDR3 sequence (DNA): TGTGCCAGCAGGCAAGCGGGTACAGATACGCAGTATTTT. This gives the protein CASRQAGTDTQYF.

The CDR3 region has the DNA TGCGCCAGCAGCGAGACCCGGGCAGGGGGAGGCGATGAGCAGTTCTTC. It encodes CASSETRAGGGDEQFF. The chain recombines TRBV5-1 with TRBJ2-1, with D possibly matching TRBD1 (7 bases). CDR1 is SGHRS, CDR2 YFSETQ, per germline. The V gene lost 4 bases and the J gene lost 8 bases, with 22 bases spanning the gap. The CDR3 length is 16 residues.

The J gene is TRBJ1-5, the V gene TRBV25-1; 7 bases fit TRBD1. J lost 1 base, V lost 3 bases, and 6 bases had no gene match. Germline V gene lookup returns CDR1 MGHDK and CDR2 SYGVNS. This CDR3 has 16 amino acids. The CDR3 sequence: CASSESQGRSNQPQHF. DNA for the CDR3: TGTGCCAGCAGTGAGTCACAGGGGAGAAGCAATCAGCCCCAGCATTTT.

This clone has just a few counts. This chain connects TRBV28 to TRBJ2-7; 11 bases map to TRBD2. The germline gives CDR1 MDHEN, CDR2 SYDVKM. Trimming removed 3 bases from V and 6 bases from J; junction bases left unmatched: 7. CDR3 length equals 15 residues. The CDR3 DNA sequence: TGTGCCAGCAGTTTCCCCTTAGCGGGGGGGGGCGAGCAGTACTTC. Its protein product is CASSFPLAGGGEQYF.

A remark on this clone: Other DNA variants within this sample encode the same CDR3. This chain uses TRBV19 with TRBJ2-5; 7 nucleotides align to TRBD1. CDR1 is LNHDA, CDR2 SQIVND, per germline (reference sequence). V was clipped by 5 bases and J by 5 bases; unmatched bases: 5. The CDR3 contains 13 residues. The CDR3 sequence is CASSPGQVETQYF. The DNA for the CDR3 is TGTGCCAGTAGTCCCGGACAGGTGGAGACCCAGTACTTC.

The chain carries TRBV18 and TRBJ2-1; 8 bases agree with TRBD2. The V gene's germline CDR1 is KGHSH and CDR2 LQKENI. V lost 6 bases, J lost 7 bases, and 11 bases stayed unmatched. The CDR3 has 15 amino acids. CDR3 loop: CASSPGTSPANEQFF. Here the CDR3 DNA reads TGTGCCAGCTCCCCCGGGACTAGTCCCGCAAATGAGCAGTTCTTC.